The clone carrying this T cell receptor (beta chain) occurred a few times. Its specificity is not known. This CDR3 comprises 14 residues. CDR1 is LGHNA and CDR2 is YSLEER in the germline V gene. V was trimmed by 1 base and J by 2 bases, leaving 9 bases between them. The data originate from a study of response to subunit inactivated influenza vaccine. Regarding the study as a whole: The authors proposed limited new T cell recruitment per seasonal influenza vaccination.

Via MiXCR, TCRdb re-called the RT-PCR reads, giving one row per CDR3 protein. The repertoire holds hundreds of thousands of distinct CDR3 sequences, less than 10% seen once, with roughly 13% in the top ten. The starting material was PBMCs from blood, obtained less than 30 months after vaccination. This receptor was taken from a man aged 50 to 69 who received an inactivated influenza vaccine. The chain recombines TRBV4-3 with TRBJ2-7, with D hard to call. The chain's CDR3 is CASSQGPNTYEQYF. The CDR3 DNA is TGCGCCAGCAGCCAAGGACCCAACACCTACGAGCAGTACTTC.